This TCR beta chain was captured by sequencing in a study of regulatory T cells in long-lasting Graves disease. Study details: Those with persistent Graves' disease had received antithyroid drugs for over 5 years with positive TSH receptor antibodies.

Of note for this clonotype: The target antigen is unknown. A much larger clone differs from this one at a single base, so this may be a read error. Likely a read error: the CDR3 ends without its conserved phenylalanine or tryptophan.

Time point reported: persistent/refractory GD, antithyroid drugs over 5 years with positive TRAb. From PBMCs, RNA was extracted and then used to make the TCR library. The germline gives CDR1 SGHAT, CDR2 FQNNGV. This CDR3 has 16 amino acids. V was trimmed by 5 bases and J by 2 bases, leaving 19 bases between them. Construction of TCR beta libraries relied on iRepertoire HTBI primers and on Arm-PCR targeting CDR3 regions. As originally analysed: The samples yielded about 60 TRBV and roughly 15 TRBJ segments. TCRdb analysed the multiplex PCR reads with MiXCR anew, one entry per CDR3 protein. V and J calls and clone size were set by TCRdb, not the authors. The sample carries about 420,000 distinct CDR3 sequences, 20% to 25% recorded once. Notes on the study in general: The persistent group shared 2,741 public clonotypes, more than the roughly 990 shared by new patients. TRBV28, TRBJ1-2 and TRBJ2-5 were favored in persistent disease.

The input for sequencing was peripheral blood mononuclear cells (PBMCs), taken when the disease was refractory, from a patient treated with antithyroid drugs. This receptor was taken from a female donor with Graves disease. This sequence joins TRBV11-2 and TRBJ2-7; D may be TRBD2 (7 bases). The CDR3 spells CASSPRPSGGTYEQYS. CDR3 in DNA: TGTGCCAGCAGCCCTAGGCCATCGGGGGGCACCTACGAGCAGTACTCC.